Below are 12 T cell receptor beta chains sequenced from a single sample in a study of response to subunit inactivated influenza vaccine. TCRdb ran MiXCR on the RT-PCR reads and lists one entry per CDR3 protein. Of some 640,000 distinct CDR3 sequences in the sample, about 14% were seen once. Sequencing was performed on PBMCs from blood, taken approximately 15 days before vaccination. These receptors were obtained from a man in his fifties who received an inactivated influenza vaccine.

This clonotype was seen only a few times. The chain couples TRBV7-9 to TRBJ2-7, with D uncertain. From germline, CDR1 is SEHNR and CDR2 FQNEAQ (reference sequence). Trimming took 6 bases from V and 0 from J, leaving 6 bases between them. CDR3 length: 12 residues. Here the CDR3 DNA reads TGTGCCAGCAGGATGAGCTCCTACGAGCAGTACTTC. It encodes CASRMSSYEQYF.

The rearrangement uses TRBV30 and TRBJ1-2, with D perhaps matching TRBD1 (5 bases). CDR1 is GTSNPN and CDR2 is SVGIG in the germline V gene (reference sequence). Between the trimmed V and J ends, which lost 1 base and 4 bases, there was a span of 10 bases. This CDR3 is 13 amino acids long. For the CDR3, the DNA is TGTGCCTGGAGTGAAGACAGCCCCTATGGCTACACCTTC. Protein sequence: CAWSEDSPYGYTF.

V usage is TRBV12-3 or TRBV12-4 and J usage is TRBJ2-3; 11 bases fit TRBD2. This CDR3 comprises 16 residues. J was trimmed by 5 bases and V by 4 bases; bases with no gene match: 8. CDR3 protein: CASSSSLAGALDTQYF. CDR3 in DNA: TGTGCCAGCAGTTCATCACTAGCGGGAGCGCTAGATACGCAGTATTTT.

The chain combines TRBV10-3 with TRBJ2-3, with 14 bases lining up with TRBD2. J was trimmed by 4 bases and V by 6 bases; bases with no gene match: 3. This CDR3 has 15 amino acids. Per the germline V gene, CDR1 is ENHRY and CDR2 is SYGVKD. The chain's CDR3 is CAISGTSGGADTQYF. The CDR3 DNA reads as TGTGCCATCAGCGGGACTAGCGGGGGTGCAGATACGCAGTATTTT.

The rearrangement links TRBV6-2 or TRBV6-3 to TRBJ2-1; 8 nucleotides line up with TRBD1. With 6 bases clipped from V and 7 bases from J, the junction kept 17 bases outside the gene matches. CDR1 and CDR2 (germline): MNHEY, SVGEGT. The CDR3 extends over 17 amino acids. The CDR3 coding sequence is TGTGCCAGCAGCTACAATCGCCGACAGGGGCAGCGGAATGAGCAGTTCTTC. Its protein is CASSYNRRQGQRNEQFF.

This clonotype was observed a handful of times. The chain employs TRBV12-3 or TRBV12-4 and TRBJ2-1; D gene uncertain. V was pared by 0 bases and J by 7 bases, with 16 bases between. The CDR3 extends over 16 amino acids. In nucleotides, the CDR3 is TGTGCCAGCAGTTTAGCCGGCCAGCTCGAAGCGAATGAGCAGTTCTTC. It is translated as CASSLAGQLEANEQFF.

This clonotype was detected a few times. V gene TRBV10-3 combines with J gene TRBJ2-1, with 8 bases fitting TRBD2. The CDR3 has 15 amino acids. The germline CDR1 and CDR2 sequences are ENHRY and SYGVKD. V shed 4 bases, J shed 4 bases, and the junction held 6 bases outside the gene matches. The CDR3 DNA sequence: TGTGCCATCAGTGCTACTAGCGGCCCTTACAATGAGCAGTTCTTC. Residues: CAISATSGPYNEQFF.

The chain couples TRBV12-5 to TRBJ2-4; D not resolved. The CDR3 runs 14 residues. V was cut by 2 bases and J by 8 bases, with 13 bases left in between. CDR1 and CDR2 (germline): LGHNT, FRNRAP. The CDR3 reads CASGLSNSMDIQYF. The CDR3 bases are TGTGCTAGTGGTTTGTCGAACTCTATGGACATTCAGTACTTC.

This clonotype came up a few times. This rearrangement joins TRBV5-1 to TRBJ2-3; possible D gene TRBD2, 6 bases. The CDR3 is 15 residues long. Between the trimmed V and J ends, which lost 2 bases and 3 bases, there was a span of 13 bases. Germline assignment: CDR1 SGHRS and CDR2 YFSETQ. CDR3 DNA sequence: TGCGCCAGCAGCTTCGGGGGACGTTCAACAGATACGCAGTATTTT. Residues: CASSFGGRSTDTQYF. The full variable domain, in which reference TRBV5-1 and TRBJ2-3 provide the parts outside the CDR3, is KAGVTQTPRYLIKTRGQQVTLSCSPISGHRSVSWYQQTPGQGLQFLFEYFSETQRNKGNFPGRFSGRQFSNSRSEMNVSTLELGDSALYLCASSFGGRSTDTQYFGPGTRLTVL.

This chain joins TRBV14 and TRBJ1-1; unclear D gene. Germline V lookup: CDR1 SGHDN, CDR2 FVKESK. The CDR3 length is 14 residues. Deletions cut 9 bases from V and 6 bases from J, with 20 bases between. CDR3 region: CASRPLLENSEAFF. CDR3 DNA sequence: TGTGCCAGTCGGCCGTTACTGGAGAATTCTGAAGCTTTCTTT. The full variable domain, in which reference TRBV14 and TRBJ1-1 provide the parts outside the CDR3, is EAGVTQFPSHSVIEKGQTVTLRCDPISGHDNLYWYRRVMGKEIKFLLHFVKESKQDESGMPNNRFLAERTGGTYSTLKVQPAELEDSGVYFCASRPLLENSEAFFGQGTRLTVV.

This clonotype was picked up a small number of times. The chain recombines TRBV5-1 with TRBJ1-1, with D perhaps TRBD1 (5 bases). Germline loops: CDR1 SGHRS, CDR2 YFSETQ. CDR3 size: 14 residues. V was trimmed by 4 bases and J by 6 bases, leaving 16 bases between them. The DNA for the CDR3 is TGCGCCAGCAGCCTTGACAGCGGTCTTTCTGAAGCTTTCTTT. This encodes CASSLDSGLSEAFF.

This clonotype was recorded a few times. The CDR3 DNA follows: TGTGCCAGCAGCCAAACCAACAGGGCCCTGACTAGCACAGATACGCAGTATTTT. Translating gives CASSQTNRALTSTDTQYF. V gene TRBV4-2 combines with J gene TRBJ2-3, with D tentatively TRBD1 (6 bases). The CDR3 is made up of 18 amino acids. The germline V gene encodes CDR1 LGHNA and CDR2 YNFKEQ. Deletions cut 2 bases from V and 0 bases from J, with 18 bases between.